The following is a T cell receptor (beta chain) sequence with its context. What it recognizes is unknown. The data were produced by immunoSEQ multiplex PCR, yet TCRdb's version contains in-frame clones alone and is incomplete. Among 77,000 or so clones, about 80% were seen once, and the ten largest hold approximately 0.8%. This entry comes from a study of T cell clones after liver transplantation. Germline trimming cut 5 bases from V and 7 bases from J; bases unmatched to any gene: 9. The germline V gene encodes CDR1 SEHNR and CDR2 FQNEAQ (reference sequence). The CDR3 runs to 15 residues. Regarding the study as a whole: Low donor cell numbers restricted donor-reactive repertoire measurement in a couple of subjects.

The sequencing here drew on CD4+ T cells from blood, taken 12 months after liver transplant. The TCR was taken from a human patient who received a liver transplant. Some T cells may possibly be graft donor cells. The chain has TRBV7-9 and TRBJ2-5; 11 bases align to TRBD2. The CDR3 loop reads CASSLIAGGPGTQYF. The CDR3 nucleotides are TGTGCCAGCAGCCTAATAGCGGGAGGGCCGGGGACCCAGTACTTC.